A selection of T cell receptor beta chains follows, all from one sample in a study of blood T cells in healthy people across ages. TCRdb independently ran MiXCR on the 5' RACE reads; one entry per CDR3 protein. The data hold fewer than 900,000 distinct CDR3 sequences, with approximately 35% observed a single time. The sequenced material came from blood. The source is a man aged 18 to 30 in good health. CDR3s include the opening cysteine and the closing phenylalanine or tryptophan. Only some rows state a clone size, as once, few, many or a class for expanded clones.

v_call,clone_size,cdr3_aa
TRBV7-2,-,CASSALAGALSTDTQYF
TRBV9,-,CASSPRTSGGANEQFF
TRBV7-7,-,CASSPGTGDHYEQYF
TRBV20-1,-,CSATGGQSALYEQYF
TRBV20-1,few,CSASRQETQFF
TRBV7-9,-,CASSLVRLGPNEQYF
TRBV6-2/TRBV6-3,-,CASSPRWDRGRTEAFF
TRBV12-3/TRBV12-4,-,CASSLSPAGGTDTQYF
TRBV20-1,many,CSAQGYGYTF
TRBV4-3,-,CASSQLLGGGPGGYTF